The rows below give T cell receptor beta chains drawn from one sample of a study of T-cell memory formation after mild COVID-19. TCRdb reprocessed the 5' RACE reads via MiXCR and lists one record per CDR3 protein. The table has about 88,000 distinct CDR3 sequences, 20% to 25% seen once. Sequenced input: PBMCs or a T cell subset sorted from them (not recorded which). Receptor source: a man younger than 35 who had mild COVID-19 (a few samples of this study predate the infection). Cell type and time point are not known. CDR3s include the opening cysteine and the closing phenylalanine or tryptophan. The order of the fields is V gene, J gene, D gene, clone size, CDR3 protein, CDR3 DNA. The D gene is left open where the match is weak. Size is stated for part of the rows, as once, few or many counts, or as a class when the clone is expanded.

>TRBV20-1|TRBJ2-5|-|-
CSARAGFQETQYF
TGCAGTGCTAGAGCCGGCTTCCAAGAGACCCAGTACTTC
>TRBV6-2/TRBV6-3|TRBJ1-5|-|-
CASSYPGPNGPQHF
TGTGCCAGCAGTTACCCGGGACCCAATGGTCCCCAGCATTTT
>TRBV12-3/TRBV12-4|TRBJ1-2|-|-
CASSSQGDYGYTF
TGTGCCAGCAGTTCACAGGGTGACTATGGCTACACCTTC
>TRBV6-6|TRBJ1-1|-|-
CASSYGGNTEAFF
TGTGCCAGCAGTTACGGGGGGAACACTGAAGCTTTCTTT
>TRBV5-6|TRBJ2-1|-|-
CASRRRRGPYNEQFF
TGTGCCAGCAGGAGGCGGCGGGGGCCCTACAATGAGCAGTTCTTC
>TRBV4-1|TRBJ2-1|-|-
CASSQSSGELSYNEQFF
TGCGCCAGCAGCCAATCCTCCGGTGAATTGTCCTACAATGAGCAGTTCTTC
>TRBV4-3|TRBJ2-2|TRBD2|few
CASSQDGVAGGLTGELFF
TGCGCCAGCAGCCAAGATGGCGTAGCGGGGGGGCTCACCGGGGAGCTGTTTTTT
>TRBV10-3|TRBJ2-3|-|-
CAISDPGTRTDTQYF
TGTGCCATCAGTGACCCCGGGACCCGAACAGATACGCAGTATTTT
>TRBV10-3|TRBJ2-5|-|few
CAISDEGGETQYF
TGTGCCATCAGTGACGAGGGAGGAGAGACCCAGTACTTC
>TRBV10-2|TRBJ2-5|-|-
CASSSVNQETQYF
TGCGCCAGCAGTTCGGTGAACCAAGAGACCCAGTACTTC
>TRBV6-2/TRBV6-3|TRBJ2-1|-|few
CASRVRPGNEQFF
TGTGCCAGCAGGGTACGCCCCGGGAATGAGCAGTTCTTC
>TRBV4-1|TRBJ2-7|TRBD2|few
CASSHIWTSGGSSSYEQYF
TGCGCCAGCAGCCACATATGGACTAGCGGGGGATCTAGCTCCTACGAGCAGTACTTC
>TRBV11-2|TRBJ1-3|-|few
CASSSPSGAGGNTIYF
TGTGCCAGCAGCTCCCCCTCGGGGGCCGGGGGAAACACCATATATTTT
>TRBV4-1|TRBJ1-1|TRBD1|-
CASSGNRGDTEAFF
TGCGCCAGCAGCGGAAACAGGGGGGACACTGAAGCTTTCTTT
>TRBV4-1|TRBJ2-5|-|once
CASSQGYANIGAQYF
TGCGCCAGCAGCCAAGGGTACGCCAATATAGGGGCCCAGTACTTC
>TRBV4-3|TRBJ2-1|TRBD2|few
CASSARLAGNYEQFF
TGCGCCAGCAGCGCCCGACTAGCGGGGAACTATGAGCAGTTCTTC
>TRBV20-1|TRBJ2-3|TRBD2|-
CSARHWTSGGPAQYF
TGCAGTGCTAGGCATTGGACTAGCGGGGGCCCTGCGCAGTATTTT
>TRBV27|TRBJ1-2|-|-
CASSLLGEGYGYTF
TGTGCCAGCAGTTTATTAGGGGAGGGCTATGGCTACACCTTC
>TRBV7-6|TRBJ1-4|-|-
CASSLYQGPATNEKLFF
TGTGCCAGCAGCTTATACCAGGGGCCTGCAACTAATGAAAAACTGTTTTTT
>TRBV9|TRBJ2-3|TRBD1|-
CASSDRDRDLTDTQYF
TGTGCCAGCAGCGACCGGGACAGGGATCTAACAGATACGCAGTATTTT
>TRBV19|TRBJ1-1|-|-
CASSTTGTEAFF
TGTGCCAGTAGCACGACAGGAACTGAAGCTTTCTTT
>TRBV4-3|TRBJ2-6|-|many
CASSQDAGTGANVLTF
TGCGCCAGCAGCCAAGATGCCGGTACCGGGGCCAACGTCCTGACTTTC
>TRBV7-8|TRBJ2-3|-|-
CASSLGGLGADTQYF
TGTGCCAGCAGCTTAGGGGGGTTAGGCGCAGATACGCAGTATTTT
>TRBV27|TRBJ2-7|-|-
CASSLIRGAHEQYF
TGTGCCAGCAGTTTAATCAGGGGAGCTCATGAGCAGTACTTC
>TRBV29-1|TRBJ2-1|TRBD1|few
CSVEGTVAYNEQFF
TGCAGCGTTGAGGGGACAGTCGCCTACAATGAGCAGTTCTTC
>TRBV3-1|TRBJ1-1|-|few
CASSREGVWDTEAFF
TGTGCCAGCAGCCGAGAGGGAGTGTGGGACACTGAAGCTTTCTTT
>TRBV12-3/TRBV12-4|TRBJ1-1|-|few
CASSSFTENTEAFF
TGTGCCAGCAGTTCATTCACCGAGAACACTGAAGCTTTCTTT
>TRBV20-1|TRBJ2-2|-|-
CSARVPNTGELFF
TGCAGTGCTAGAGTACCGAACACCGGGGAGCTGTTTTTT
>TRBV7-9|TRBJ2-3|-|-
CASSFGRYYTDTQYF
TGTGCCAGCAGCTTCGGACGATACTACACAGATACGCAGTATTTT
>TRBV7-9|TRBJ1-1|-|-
CASSPQPAASNTEAFF
TGTGCCAGCAGCCCCCAACCCGCGGCGAGTAACACTGAAGCTTTCTTT
>TRBV6-5|TRBJ2-5|-|-
CASSLGAHQETQYF
TGTGCCAGCAGCCTCGGGGCACACCAAGAGACCCAGTACTTC
>TRBV7-9|TRBJ2-3|-|few
CASSLEYDTQYF
TGTGCCAGCAGCTTAGAATACGATACGCAGTATTTT
>TRBV7-6|TRBJ1-5|-|-
CASSAVGGWSNQPQHF
TGTGCCAGCAGCGCGGTGGGGGGCTGGAGCAATCAGCCCCAGCATTTT
>TRBV29-1|TRBJ1-2|-|many
CSAWRQFEYTF
TGCAGCGCCTGGAGACAATTCGAGTACACCTTC
>TRBV25-1|TRBJ2-7|-|-
CASSEYTDGDEQYF
TGTGCCAGCAGTGAATATACTGACGGGGACGAGCAGTACTTC
>TRBV12-3/TRBV12-4|TRBJ2-6|TRBD1|-
CASSRTGDTGANVLTF
TGTGCCAGCAGCCGGACAGGGGATACTGGGGCCAACGTCCTGACTTTC
>TRBV20-1|TRBJ2-1|TRBD2|few
CSARDGLANEQFF
TGCAGTGCTAGAGATGGACTAGCTAATGAGCAGTTCTTC
>TRBV5-1|TRBJ2-2|-|-
CASSFEGQIVGELFF
TGCGCCAGCAGCTTTGAGGGGCAAATTGTCGGGGAGCTGTTTTTT
>TRBV19|TRBJ1-6|TRBD1|-
CASSLTGVNSPLHF
TGTGCCAGTAGCCTAACAGGGGTTAATTCACCCCTCCACTTT